The 3 T cell receptor beta chains reported below all come from one sample, sequenced in a study of T cell changes during pregnancy in multiple sclerosis. Clones were sequenced by immunoSEQ multiplex PCR, and TCRdb holds only the in-frame ones, with some missing. The sample yields some 85,000 clones, about 93% seen once. Sequenced material: peripheral blood, taken in the third trimester of pregnancy. The receptors stem from a female donor with multiple sclerosis, enrolled in a pregnancy study.

The CDR3 reads CASSLAVQETQYF. CDR3 in DNA: TGTGCCAGCAGCCTAGCGGTACAAGAGACCCAGTACTTC. The genes are TRBV13 and TRBJ2-5, with 7 positions matching TRBD2. J lost 2 bases, V lost 5 bases, and 2 bases had no gene match. Germline lookup yields CDR1 PRHDT and CDR2 FYEKMQ (reference sequence). This CDR3 is 13 amino acids long.

The chain couples TRBV28 to TRBJ1-2; TRBD1 is a possible D gene (5 bases). This CDR3 is 13 amino acids long. Germline V CDR1 and CDR2: MDHEN, SYDVKM. V was shortened by 3 bases and J by 8 bases, with 13 bases between the two germline ends. Here the CDR3 DNA reads TGTGCCAGCAGTTTTCTCGCGGGGGACGGCTACACCTTC. Encoded protein: CASSFLAGDGYTF.

The chain joins TRBV27 to TRBJ2-3, with a possible D match to TRBD2 (6 bases). CDR1 and CDR2 (germline): MNHEY, SMNVEV (reference sequence). V was shortened by 7 bases and J by 2 bases, with 16 bases between the two germline ends. This CDR3 has 15 amino acids. The CDR3 DNA reads TGTGCCAGCACCCCCTCTAGCGCCCACACAGATACGCAGTATTTT. Translated: CASTPSSAHTDTQYF.